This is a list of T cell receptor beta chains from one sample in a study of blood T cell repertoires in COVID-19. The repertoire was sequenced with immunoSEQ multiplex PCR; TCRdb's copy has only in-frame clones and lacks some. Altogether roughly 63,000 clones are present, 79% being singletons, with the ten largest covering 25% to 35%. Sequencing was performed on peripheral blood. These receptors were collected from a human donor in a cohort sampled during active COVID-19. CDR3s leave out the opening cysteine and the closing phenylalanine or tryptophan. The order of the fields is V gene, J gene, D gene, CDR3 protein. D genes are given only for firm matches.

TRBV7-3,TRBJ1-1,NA,ASSDSVNTEAF
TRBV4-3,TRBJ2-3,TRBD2,ASSQDSTGGDTDTQY
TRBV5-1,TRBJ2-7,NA,ASSLGQGLDEQY
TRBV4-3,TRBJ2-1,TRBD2,ASSQDVAGVSYNEQF
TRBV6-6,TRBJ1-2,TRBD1,ASSPRQGYGYT
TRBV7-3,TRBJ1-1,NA,ASSLEGNTEAF
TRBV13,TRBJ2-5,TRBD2,ASSSSGRRGQETQY
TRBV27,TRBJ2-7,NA,ASSLRSYEQY
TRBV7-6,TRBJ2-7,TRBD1,ASSPRTGGSYEQY
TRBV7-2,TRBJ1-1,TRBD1,ASSLLGGFPTEAF
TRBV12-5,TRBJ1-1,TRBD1,ASETAGGANTEAF
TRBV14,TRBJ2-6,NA,ASSPSHGSLSGANVLT
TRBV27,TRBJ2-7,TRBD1,ASSTPGTGSYEQY
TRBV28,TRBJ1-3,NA,ASSFPGHGNTIY
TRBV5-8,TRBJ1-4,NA,ASSYTGRANEKLF
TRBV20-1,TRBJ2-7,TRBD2,SASRPSGGLSYEQY
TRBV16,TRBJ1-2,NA,ASSQDRGDYGYT
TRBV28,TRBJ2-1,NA,ASSFRSEQF
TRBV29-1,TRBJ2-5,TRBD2,SVLGLAGQLQETQY
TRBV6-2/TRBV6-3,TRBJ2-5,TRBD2,ASSYTSGRLPETQY
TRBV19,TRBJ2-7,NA,ASSTPGGTYEQY
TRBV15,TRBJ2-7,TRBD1,ATSRDRTAYEQY
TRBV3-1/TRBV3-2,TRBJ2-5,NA,ASSQFSQETQY
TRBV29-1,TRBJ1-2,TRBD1,SVPGGPNYGYT
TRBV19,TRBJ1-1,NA,ASNPRGPMNTEAF
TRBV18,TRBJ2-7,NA,ASSWGPPLSDGDEQY
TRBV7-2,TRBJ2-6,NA,ASSPQVPGVGANVLT
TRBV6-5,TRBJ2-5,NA,ASSKQGLETQY
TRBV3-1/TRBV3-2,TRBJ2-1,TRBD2,ASSFGRGRRYNEQF